The rows below give T cell receptor beta chains drawn from one sample of a study of T cells in Graves' hyperthyroidism and ophthalmopathy. TCRdb reprocessed the multiplex PCR reads with MiXCR, giving one entry per CDR3 protein. The table records 600,000 to 700,000 distinct CDR3 sequences, 45% of them present only once. Sequencing used peripheral blood or thyroid tissue (not recorded which). These receptors were taken from an adult man with Graves' disease, either hyperthyroidism or ophthalmopathy (not recorded which). The CDR3 runs from the conserved cysteine through the conserved F or W. D genes are given only for firm matches. Expanded clones are given a class, and other clones once, few, many or no size at all.

clone_size: few; v_call: TRBV7-2; d_call: .; j_call: TRBJ1-2; cdr3_aa: CASSSPRGGLRGYTF; cdr3_nt: TGTGCCAGCAGCTCCCCCAGGGGAGGCTTGCGTGGCTACACCTTC
clone_size: .; v_call: TRBV7-9; d_call: TRBD1; j_call: TRBJ1-3; cdr3_aa: CASSYRTGGLRHTIYF; cdr3_nt: TGTGCCAGCAGCTACAGGACAGGGGGGCTGCGCCACACCATATATTTT
clone_size: few; v_call: TRBV20-1; d_call: .; j_call: TRBJ2-5; cdr3_aa: CSAQAPAAQETQYF; cdr3_nt: TGCAGTGCCCAAGCCCCCGCAGCTCAAGAGACCCAGTACTTC
clone_size: .; v_call: TRBV7-9; d_call: .; j_call: TRBJ1-6; cdr3_aa: CASSIGGNRSPLHF; cdr3_nt: TGTGCCAGCAGCATCGGGGGGAATAGGTCACCCCTCCACTTT
clone_size: .; v_call: TRBV7-8; d_call: TRBD1; j_call: TRBJ1-1; cdr3_aa: CASSLTGQGALEAFF; cdr3_nt: TGTGCCAGCAGCCTCACAGGGCAGGGGGCTCTTGAAGCTTTCTTT
clone_size: .; v_call: TRBV10-3; d_call: .; j_call: TRBJ1-2; cdr3_aa: CASGVGWGYGYTF; cdr3_nt: TGTGCTAGTGGCGTCGGTTGGGGCTATGGCTACACCTTC
clone_size: many; v_call: TRBV20-1; d_call: TRBD1; j_call: TRBJ1-6; cdr3_aa: CSAREYGTGDSPLHF; cdr3_nt: TGCAGTGCTAGAGAATATGGGACAGGGGATTCACCCCTCCACTTT
clone_size: .; v_call: TRBV2; d_call: .; j_call: TRBJ2-3; cdr3_aa: CASSDSSDTQYF; cdr3_nt: TGTGCCAGCAGTGACAGCTCAGACACGCAGTATTTT
clone_size: .; v_call: TRBV24-1; d_call: TRBD2; j_call: TRBJ2-5; cdr3_aa: CATSEGLAGVHRWETQYF; cdr3_nt: TGTGCCACCAGTGAGGGACTAGCGGGAGTACACCGATGGGAGACCCAGTACTTC
clone_size: few; v_call: TRBV25-1; d_call: TRBD1; j_call: TRBJ1-2; cdr3_aa: CASSSGQGASGYTF; cdr3_nt: TGTGCCAGCAGCTCGGGACAGGGGGCGTCTGGCTACACCTTC
clone_size: .; v_call: TRBV20-1; d_call: .; j_call: TRBJ1-4; cdr3_aa: CSAIPSTTTNEKLFF; cdr3_nt: TGCAGTGCTATTCCTTCCACAACAACTAATGAAAAACTGTTTTTT
clone_size: .; v_call: TRBV7-3; d_call: TRBD2; j_call: TRBJ2-7; cdr3_aa: CASSFLSGTPSYEQYF; cdr3_nt: TGTGCCAGCAGTTTCCTAAGCGGGACCCCCTCCTACGAGCAGTACTTC
clone_size: few; v_call: TRBV7-2; d_call: .; j_call: TRBJ2-7; cdr3_aa: CASSQERGATYEQYF; cdr3_nt: TGTGCCAGCAGCCAAGAAAGGGGGGCCACCTACGAGCAGTACTTC
clone_size: many; v_call: TRBV29-1; d_call: .; j_call: TRBJ1-1; cdr3_aa: CSVDRSGQGVTEAFF; cdr3_nt: TGCAGCGTTGACCGAAGTGGGCAGGGTGTAACTGAAGCTTTCTTT
clone_size: .; v_call: TRBV24-1; d_call: TRBD1; j_call: TRBJ1-6; cdr3_aa: CATSDRGTGTFHF; cdr3_nt: TGTGCCACCAGTGATCGCGGGACAGGGACTTTCCACTTT
clone_size: .; v_call: TRBV7-2; d_call: TRBD2; j_call: TRBJ2-2; cdr3_aa: CASSQGLAMNTGELFF; cdr3_nt: TGTGCCAGCAGCCAGGGACTAGCGATGAACACCGGGGAGCTGTTTTTT
clone_size: .; v_call: TRBV7-9; d_call: .; j_call: TRBJ1-1; cdr3_aa: CASSPEMDTEAFF; cdr3_nt: TGTGCCAGCAGCCCCGAGATGGACACTGAAGCTTTCTTT